The 29 T cell receptor beta chains listed next were all sequenced from one sample in a study of blood T cells in healthy people across ages. Combining a sample-barcoded 5' primer with a J-beta primer mix, a second PCR ran for about 7 to 11 cycles. TCRdb re-called the 5' RACE reads with MiXCR, one entry per CDR3 protein. The sample holds roughly 1,700,000 distinct CDR3 sequences, 28% seen once. The sample taken for sequencing was blood. The receptors were sampled from a woman aged 30 to 39 in good health.

This clonotype was observed a single time. The chain is built from TRBV5-1 and TRBJ2-7; TRBD2 agrees at 8 bases. The germline gives CDR1 SGHRS, CDR2 YFSETQ. Trimming cost V 10 bases and J 3 bases; bases outside gene matches: 15. The CDR3 runs 15 residues. Written as DNA, the CDR3 is TGCGCCTCGTCCGGGGCGAGCGGGAGTAGCTACGAGCAGTACTTC. It translates to CASSGASGSSYEQYF.

In this sample, this clonotype turned up a few times. This sequence joins TRBV5-1 and TRBJ1-4; 10 positions agree with TRBD1. CDR1 is SGHRS and CDR2 is YFSETQ in the germline V gene. With 6 bases clipped from V and 7 bases from J, the junction kept 9 bases outside the gene matches. The CDR3 contains 15 residues. CDR3 bases: TGCGCCAGCACGCCGACCGGGACAGGGGCTGAAAAACTGTTTTTT. The encoded protein is CASTPTGTGAEKLFF.

The chain joins TRBV12-5 to TRBJ1-6, with TRBD1 matching 8 bases. Trimming took 1 base from V and 7 from J; bases not matched to a gene: 9. CDR1 is LGHNT and CDR2 is FRNRAP in the germline V gene. The CDR3 runs to 17 residues. This CDR3 is CASGLGTTDRVNSPLHF. CDR3 nucleotides: TGTGCTAGTGGTTTGGGTACAACGGACAGGGTCAATTCACCCCTCCACTTT. Based on the CDR3 plus reference TRBV12-5 and TRBJ1-6, the full variable domain is DARVTQTPRHKVTEMGQEVTMRCQPILGHNTVFWYRQTMMQGLELLAYFRNRAPLDDSGMPKDRFSAEMPDATLATLKIQPSEPRDSAVYFCASGLGTTDRVNSPLHFGNGTRLTVT.

The rearrangement uses TRBV20-1 and TRBJ2-2, with D maybe TRBD1 (5 bases). The last part of the DNA fits TRBJ1-1 better; the J call may be wrong. The germline gives CDR1 DFQATT, CDR2 SNEGSKA (reference sequence). This CDR3 is 12 amino acids long. The CDR3: CSASRETRGAFF. Written as DNA, the CDR3 is TGCAGTGCTAGCCGAGAGACAAGGGGAGCTTTCTTT.

This sequence joins TRBV6-5 and TRBJ2-7, with D perhaps TRBD1 (6 bases). Per the germline V gene, CDR1 is MNHEY and CDR2 is SVGAGI. V shed 4 bases and J shed 7 bases, with 23 bases lying between them. The CDR3 totals 16 residues. The DNA of the CDR3 is TGTGCCAGCAGTTGGGCAGGGGAATCCCGCGGCAATGAGCAGTACTTC. Amino acids: CASSWAGESRGNEQYF.

In this sample, this clonotype turned up many times. The J gene is TRBJ2-1, the V gene TRBV5-5; D is tentatively TRBD1 or TRBD2 (7 bases each). Germline V gene data show CDR1 as SGHKS and CDR2 as YYEKEE (reference sequence). Trimming cost V 2 bases and J 9 bases, with 18 bases left between them. The CDR3 runs to 15 residues. The CDR3 spells CASSFSHRGDSEQFF. Here the CDR3 DNA reads TGTGCCAGCAGCTTTTCCCACCGGGGGGACAGTGAGCAGTTCTTC.

The V gene is TRBV5-1, the J gene TRBJ1-4; D not certain. Germline V gene data show CDR1 as SGHRS and CDR2 as YFSETQ. The germline V and J ends were trimmed by 5 bases and 3 bases, with 8 bases remaining between them. The CDR3 runs to 13 residues. The CDR3 loop reads CASRRVPNEKLFF. The CDR3 nucleotides read TGCGCCAGCAGGAGGGTACCTAATGAAAAACTGTTTTTT.

This clonotype was seen more than once but under ten times. This chain links TRBV6-1 with TRBJ1-4, with 9 nucleotides matching TRBD1. The CDR3 runs 13 residues. The trim removed 10 bases at V and 5 bases at J, leaving 5 bases unmatched. Germline loops: CDR1 MNHNS, CDR2 SASEGT. The CDR3 DNA is TGTGCCATCAACAGGGGGCTGAATGAAAAACTGTTTTTT. Amino acids: CAINRGLNEKLFF.

A few counts support this clonotype. The rearrangement joins TRBV6-6 to TRBJ2-7; 11 positions agree with TRBD1. The V gene end was trimmed by 5 bases and the J gene end by 0 bases; junction bases not matched to a gene: 9. Germline V CDR1 and CDR2: MNHNY, SVGAGI (reference sequence). This CDR3 comprises 17 residues. The CDR3 protein is CASSTGTGGPISYEQYF. Written as DNA, the CDR3 is TGTGCCAGCAGTACCGGGACAGGGGGACCGATCTCCTACGAGCAGTACTTC.

The chain uses TRBV20-1 and TRBJ2-7, with 10 bases fitting TRBD2. The germline gives CDR1 DFQATT, CDR2 SNEGSKA (reference sequence). V lost 0 bases, J lost 3 bases, and 14 bases stayed unmatched. This CDR3 is 18 amino acids long. The CDR3 DNA reads TGCAGTGCTAGAGATCTGAGTAGCGGGGGGCCTTCCCGCTACGAGCAGTACTTC. Residues: CSARDLSSGGPSRYEQYF.

This clonotype was counted at least ten times. CDR3 sequence: CASSLVPAGGDTQYF. The CDR3 nucleotides are TGTGCCAGCAGCTTAGTCCCAGCGGGGGGGGATACGCAGTATTTT. The chain is built from TRBV7-2 and TRBJ2-3, with TRBD2 matching 10 bases. Germline CDR1 and CDR2: SGHTA and FQGNSA. CDR3 length equals 15 residues. J was trimmed by 6 bases and V by 1 base; bases with no gene match: 4.

The chain recombines TRBV6-2 or TRBV6-3 with TRBJ2-2, with D possibly TRBD1 on 5 matching bases. The CDR3 length is 17 residues. The germline gives CDR1 MNHEY, CDR2 SVGEGT. V lost 5 bases, J lost 6 bases, and 22 bases lay in between. The CDR3 DNA reads TGTGCCAGCAGTAGTTTTCCCTCGGACAAAAGAGCCGGGGAGCTGTTTTTT. This codes for CASSSFPSDKRAGELFF.

On this clonotype itself: One junction end disagrees with the germline gene, perhaps due to a read error. The rearrangement links TRBV27 to TRBJ1-5; 10 bases agree with TRBD1. Germline V lookup: CDR1 MNHEY, CDR2 SMNVEV (reference sequence). This CDR3 has 15 amino acids. In nucleotides, the CDR3 is TGTGCCAGCAGTTTGGGACAGGGGAGGACTCAGCTCCAGCATTTT. Its protein product is CASSLGQGRTQLQHF.

This clonotype was seen ten or more times. The chain joins TRBV27 to TRBJ2-7; D may be TRBD1 (5 bases). V lost 5 bases and J 2 bases, leaving 22 bases between the germline ends. The CDR3 length is 17 residues. The germline V gene encodes CDR1 MNHEY and CDR2 SMNVEV (reference sequence). Here the CDR3 reads CASSPFGAGMIPYEQYF. The CDR3 DNA reads as TGTGCCAGCAGTCCCTTTGGGGCCGGTATGATACCCTACGAGCAGTACTTC.

Ten or more counts support this clonotype. The chain is built from TRBV7-3 and TRBJ2-7, with 10 bases that match TRBD2. Per germline, CDR1 SGHTA and CDR2 FQGTGA. V shed 2 bases and J 2 bases; nucleotides not matched to a gene: 9. The CDR3 totals 17 residues. The CDR3 region is CASSLSPTGTSAYEQYF. The CDR3 nucleotides are TGTGCCAGCAGCTTATCGCCCACCGGGACTAGCGCCTACGAGCAGTACTTC.

This clonotype was detected many times. The chain links TRBV7-9 to TRBJ2-1; tentative D call: TRBD1 (5 bases). V lost 3 bases and J lost 10, with 10 bases in between. This CDR3 region has 12 residues. Per germline, CDR1 SEHNR and CDR2 FQNEAQ (reference sequence). The DNA for the CDR3 is TGTGCCAGCAGCTTGGGGCTCGGCGAGCAGTTCTTC. Its translation is CASSLGLGEQFF.

This clonotype came up a few times. CDR3 nucleotide sequence: TGCAGTGCTACACCGGGACAGCCCTGCGGGCAGTACTTC. Residues: CSATPGQPCGQYF. The V gene is TRBV20-1, the J gene TRBJ2-7, with 7 nucleotides matching TRBD1. J lost 9 bases, V lost 4 bases, and 12 bases had no gene match. The length of the CDR3 is 13 residues. Germline loops: CDR1 DFQATT, CDR2 SNEGSKA (reference sequence).

This clonotype was picked up a small number of times. The gene calls are TRBV6-1 and TRBJ1-1, with D possibly TRBD1 on 5 matching bases. Per the germline V gene, CDR1 is MNHNS and CDR2 is SASEGT. The CDR3 consists of 15 residues. The ends were cut back, 2 bases at V and 0 bases at J, with 10 bases in the middle. The CDR3 DNA reads TGTGCCAGCAGTGAAATGACGGGGGTGAACACTGAAGCTTTCTTT. Its protein is CASSEMTGVNTEAFF.

The chain couples TRBV29-1 to TRBJ1-2; 10 bases are a match to TRBD1. The CDR3 covers 16 residues. V shed 8 bases, J shed 7 bases, and the junction held 19 bases outside the gene matches. Looked up from germline, CDR1 is SQVTM and CDR2 is ANQGSEA. The CDR3: CSTSPGTGDLSTGYTF. In DNA, the CDR3 is TGCAGCACTTCCCCAGGGACAGGGGATCTCTCCACTGGCTACACCTTC. The variable domain in full, completed from reference TRBV29-1 and TRBJ1-2, reads SAVISQKPSRDICQRGTSLTIQCQVDSQVTMMFWYRQQPGQSLTLIATANQGSEATYESGFVIDKFPISRPNLTFSTLTVSNMSPEDSSIYLCSTSPGTGDLSTGYTFGSGTRLTVV.

This clonotype was observed a few times. V gene TRBV19 combines with J gene TRBJ2-4; 9 nucleotides align to TRBD2. Germline values: CDR1 LNHDA, CDR2 SQIVND (reference sequence). The CDR3 loop spans 15 amino acids. V was pared by 10 bases and J by 7 bases, with 14 bases of the junction left unmatched. CDR3 sequence reads: CATRGGTSRGNIQYF. The CDR3 coding sequence is TGTGCCACCAGGGGGGGGACTAGCCGTGGGAACATTCAGTACTTC.

This clonotype was seen only a few times. The rearrangement uses TRBV20-1 and TRBJ2-7; D is tentatively TRBD1 or TRBD2 (5 bases each). Germline V gene sequence: CDR1 DFQATT, CDR2 SNEGSKA (reference sequence). The V end lost 1 base, the J end lost 3 bases, and 16 bases lay between the germline ends. The CDR3 has 15 amino acids. This CDR3 reads CSARVGASRNYEQYF. The DNA of the CDR3 is TGCAGTGCTAGAGTCGGGGCGAGTCGGAACTACGAGCAGTACTTC.

This clonotype was seen a single time. The gene calls are TRBV29-1 and TRBJ2-4, with D perhaps TRBD1 or TRBD2 (5 bases each). The length of the CDR3 is 14 residues. Germline values: CDR1 SQVTM, CDR2 ANQGSEA. The V and J ends lost 4 bases and 1 base respectively, with 11 bases between them. The CDR3 nucleotides read TGCAGCGTTGTTACCGGGACGGCCAAAAACATTCAGTACTTC. It translates to CSVVTGTAKNIQYF. Looking up the rest from reference TRBV29-1 and TRBJ2-4 gives the full variable domain: SAVISQKPSRDICQRGTSLTIQCQVDSQVTMMFWYRQQPGQSLTLIATANQGSEATYESGFVIDKFPISRPNLTFSTLTVSNMSPEDSSIYLCSVVTGTAKNIQYFGAGTRLSVL.

This clonotype came up a few times. The junction does not match germline at one end; this may be a read error. V and J are TRBV7-2 and TRBJ2-1, with a tentative D call TRBD1 (5 bases). The germline CDR1 and CDR2 sequences are SGHTA and FQGNSA. The length of the CDR3 is 14 residues. CDR3 bases: TGTGCCAGCAGGGGAACAGGCTCCGACAATGAGCAGTTCTTC. Translating it yields CASRGTGSDNEQFF.

The chain is built from TRBV5-1 and TRBJ1-6; D gene unclear. The CDR3 is 16 residues long. The V gene's germline CDR1 is SGHRS and CDR2 YFSETQ. V was shortened by 0 bases and J by 6 bases, with 13 bases between the two germline ends. CDR3 sequence (DNA): TGCGCCAGCAGCTTGGAGGAGGGAACCGCTAATTCACCCCTCCACTTT. Residues: CASSLEEGTANSPLHF.

V gene TRBV27 combines with J gene TRBJ2-7, with D tentatively TRBD1 or TRBD2 (5 bases each). V was pared by 6 bases and J by 6 bases, with 12 bases between. Germline assignment: CDR1 MNHEY and CDR2 SMNVEV (reference sequence). The length of the CDR3 is 12 residues. CDR3 coding DNA: TGTGCCAGCAGGGGACGATGGGGCGAGCAGTACTTC. It encodes CASRGRWGEQYF.

This clonotype was seen ten or more times. This rearrangement joins TRBV12-3 or TRBV12-4 to TRBJ2-5, with D possibly TRBD2 on 6 matching bases. V lost 5 bases and J 5 bases, leaving 18 bases between the germline ends. The CDR3 is made up of 15 amino acids. CDR3 in amino acids: CASSPQTGVFETQYF. The CDR3, as DNA: TGTGCCAGCAGTCCCCAAACGGGGGTGTTCGAGACCCAGTACTTC.

V and J are TRBV3-1 and TRBJ2-1; possibly TRBD2 for D (6 bases). Trimming left V 3 bases short and J 5 bases short, with 23 bases between. CDR1 is LGHDT, CDR2 YNNKEL, per germline (reference sequence). This CDR3 has 18 amino acids. CDR3 coding DNA: TGTGCCAGCAGCCAGGACCTCGGGGGTAAAGAGGCCAACAATGAGCAGTTCTTC. This gives the protein CASSQDLGGKEANNEQFF.

Many counts were recorded for this clonotype. The rearrangement uses TRBV5-1 and TRBJ2-3; possibly TRBD2 for D (6 bases). V lost 3 bases to trimming and J lost 4 bases, with 12 bases between them. Looked up from germline, CDR1 is SGHRS and CDR2 is YFSETQ. This CDR3 comprises 14 residues. DNA for the CDR3: TGCGCCAGCAGCTCGCAGGGACTGGCAGATACGCAGTATTTT. Protein product: CASSSQGLADTQYF.

In DNA, the CDR3 is TGCGCCAGCAGCCGCATACAGGGGGACTCCTACGAGCAGTACTTC. Translating gives CASSRIQGDSYEQYF. The V and J genes are TRBV4-3 and TRBJ2-7; the match to TRBD1 covers 8 bases. Germline CDR1 is LGHNA and CDR2 is YSLEER. V lost 4 bases, J lost 0 bases, and 5 bases stayed unmatched. The CDR3 is 15 amino acids.